The sequence of this TCR beta chain was determined in a study of beta chain features in type 1 diabetes. The overall study: The number of sorted cells examined across all samples was some 98,000,000. Study-wide points: TCRB CDR3s were moderately but significantly shorter in Type 1 diabetes patients in all four CD4+ subsets. A possible short-template PCR bias applies equally to patients and controls. cDNA-based reads could over-represent cells with high TCR expression.

All of the isolated RNA was reverse transcribed, so expressed TCRB transcripts were sequenced. The method was immunoSEQ multiplex PCR; TCRdb's version includes in-frame clones alone and lacks a portion of them. The data contain 640,000 or so clones, 13% of them seen just once; the ten biggest clones take up approximately 0.021%. Germline CDR1 SQVTM, CDR2 ANQGSEA. This CDR3 has 13 residues. V was trimmed by 4 bases and J by 0 bases, leaving 6 bases between them. The sample holds a few counts of this clone. Its antigen is currently unknown. The chain uses TRBV29-1 and TRBJ2-2; no clear D. This TCR was sampled from a man aged 18 to 35 with type 1 diabetes. The sequenced sample consisted of naive CD4+ T cells from blood. The CDR3 sequence is CSVGATNTGELFF. The CDR3 DNA reads as TGCAGCGTTGGGGCCACGAACACCGGGGAGCTGTTTTTT.